Below are 9 T cell receptor beta chains sequenced from a single sample in a study of human T cells and chemical hapten exposure. Time point specified: patch test 3, about 24 weeks after DPC sensitization. Specified treatment: therapeutic diphenylcyclopropenone sensitization with weekly scalp DPC. One entry per CDR3 protein results from TCRdb running MiXCR on the RACE reads. There are 150,000 to 200,000 distinct CDR3 sequences in the sample; around a quarter occur only once, and under 2.5% lies in the top ten. Sequences were derived from whole blood, sampled in connection with sensitization to the hapten diphenylcyclopropenone (DPC). The origin of the receptors is a woman between 40 and 55 years old with alopecia areata. Some clones in this sample may be carry-over from other donors' samples.

The chain recombines TRBV7-2 with TRBJ2-1; D may match TRBD1 or TRBD2 (5 bases each). The V gene's germline CDR1 is SGHTA and CDR2 FQGNSA. V lost 2 bases and J 9 bases, leaving 20 bases between the germline ends. CDR3 length: 16 amino acids. CDR3 bases: TGTGCCAGCAGCTTATCTGCCGGGACCGCCAAAGGTGAGCAGTTCTTC. Translated, it gives CASSLSAGTAKGEQFF. The full variable domain, with the rest looked up from reference TRBV7-2 and TRBJ2-1, is GAGVSQSPSNKVTEKGKDVELRCDPISGHTALYWYRQSLGQGLEFLIYFQGNSAPDKSGLPSDRFSAERTGGSVSTLTIQRTQQEDSAVYLCASSLSAGTAKGEQFFGPGTRLTVL.

This clonotype was seen more than once but under ten times. CDR3 residues: CAIRGGQDRYEQYF. CDR3 DNA: TGTGCCATCAGGGGGGGACAGGATCGTTACGAGCAGTACTTC. The J gene is TRBJ2-7, the V gene TRBV10-3; 8 bases are shared with TRBD1. The V gene's germline CDR1 is ENHRY and CDR2 SYGVKD. The length of the CDR3 is 14 residues. After removal of 6 bases from V and 4 bases from J, the junction contained 8 bases not matched to a gene.

The chain couples TRBV7-2 to TRBJ2-7, with 14 bases lining up with TRBD2. Unmatched junction bases numbered 12, after V lost 6 bases and J lost 2 bases. Germline CDR1 SGHTA, CDR2 FQGNSA. CDR3 length equals 18 residues. Here the CDR3 reads CASSFPGLAGASPYEQYF. CDR3 sequence (DNA): TGTGCCAGCAGTTTCCCGGGACTAGCGGGAGCTAGTCCCTACGAGCAGTACTTC.

In its sample, this clonotype was seen many times. The chain recombines TRBV10-3 with TRBJ1-6; 9 nucleotides line up with TRBD1. Germline V gene sequence: CDR1 ENHRY, CDR2 SYGVKD. The ends lost 10 bases at V and 10 bases at J; junction bases unmatched: 8. There are 13 residues in the CDR3. In DNA form, the CDR3 reads TGTGCCAGCCGGGACAGGGTAGGCTCACCCCTCCACTTT. As protein: CASRDRVGSPLHF.

The V call is TRBV4-3, the J call TRBJ1-2, with 9 bases fitting TRBD1. Trimming removed 0 bases from V and 12 bases from J; junction bases left unmatched: 17. The germline V gene encodes CDR1 LGHNA and CDR2 YSLEER. This CDR3 has 17 residues. CDR3 sequence reads: CASSQERFGQGLGLHTF. The CDR3 DNA reads as TGCGCCAGCAGCCAAGAGAGGTTTGGACAGGGGTTAGGTTTACACACCTTC.

The V gene is TRBV5-1, the J gene TRBJ2-7, with a possible D match to TRBD2 (6 bases). CDR3 length: 14 residues. The germline gives CDR1 SGHRS, CDR2 YFSETQ. Trimming took 0 bases from V and 6 from J, leaving 13 bases between them. CDR3 residues: CASSLGGAGSEQYF. The CDR3 region has the DNA TGCGCCAGCAGCTTGGGGGGCGCGGGAAGCGAGCAGTACTTC.

The chain is built from TRBV12-3 or TRBV12-4 and TRBJ1-2; perhaps TRBD1 as D (5 bases). The CDR3 is made up of 12 amino acids. Trimming shortened V by 3 bases and J by 8 bases, and 10 bases separated the two germline ends. CDR3 region: CASSLGGLGYTF. The CDR3 DNA is TGTGCCAGCAGTTTGGGGGGATTGGGCTACACCTTC.

J is TRBJ2-1 and V is TRBV5-4; 7 bases agree with TRBD2. This CDR3 is built from 16 residues. V lost 5 bases and J lost 2; bases outside the gene matches: 10. Looked up from germline, CDR1 is SGHNT and CDR2 is YYREEE (reference sequence). This chain's CDR3 is CASSLGREWAYNEQFF. The CDR3 DNA sequence: TGTGCCAGCAGTCTGGGGCGGGAGTGGGCCTACAATGAGCAGTTCTTC. The full variable domain, rest sourced from reference TRBV5-4 and TRBJ2-1, is ETGVTQSPTHLIKTRGQQVTLRCSSQSGHNTVSWYQQALGQGPQFIFQYYREEENGRGNFPPRFSGLQFPNYSSELNVNALELDDSALYLCASSLGREWAYNEQFFGPGTRLTVL.

V is TRBV12-3 or TRBV12-4 and J is TRBJ2-7; D is undetermined. CDR3 length: 15 residues. The ends were cut back, 7 bases at V and 2 bases at J, with 18 bases in the middle. This chain's CDR3 is CASTLTESGPYEQYF. The CDR3 nucleotides read TGTGCCAGCACCCTAACGGAGAGTGGCCCCTACGAGCAGTACTTC.